This is a list of T cell receptor beta chains from one sample in a study of T cell responses to AZD1222 COVID-19 vaccine. The method was immunoSEQ multiplex PCR; TCRdb's version includes in-frame clones alone and lacks a portion of them. The data contain around 130,000 clones, less than 95% of them singletons. The starting material was peripheral blood, obtained on day 0 of AZD1222 vaccination. The receptors stem from an adult in good health. Each CDR3 is given with its conserved first and last residue. D genes are given only for firm matches. Clone size is stated in some rows and not others, as once, few, many or a class when expanded.

16	TRBD1	TRBV9	-	TRBJ1-3	CASSVLGTGDGNTIYF	TGTGCCAGCAGCGTCCTCGGGACAGGGGACGGAAACACCATATATTTT
15	-	TRBV7-7	-	TRBJ2-3	CASSPQETSTDTQYF	TGTGCTAGCAGTCCGCAGGAGACTAGCACAGATACGCAGTATTTT
17	TRBD2	TRBV3-1/TRBV3-2	-	TRBJ2-1	CASTRTPAGASYNEQFF	TGTGCCAGCACCCGCACCCCAGCGGGGGCATCCTACAATGAGCAGTTCTTC
15	-	TRBV19	-	TRBJ1-5	CASSPGGWRDQPQHF	TGTGCCAGTAGTCCCGGGGGATGGAGGGATCAGCCCCAGCATTTT
15	-	TRBV6-5	-	TRBJ1-1	CASTPGQGLIAEAFF	TGTGCCAGCACCCCTGGGCAGGGATTGATAGCTGAAGCTTTCTTT
14	TRBD1	TRBV3-1/TRBV3-2	-	TRBJ2-5	CASSQSDRQETQYF	TGTGCCAGCAGCCAATCGGACAGGCAAGAGACCCAGTACTTC
14	TRBD2	TRBV19	-	TRBJ2-7	CASRLLAGVGEQYF	TGTGCCAGTAGGCTGTTAGCGGGAGTGGGCGAGCAGTACTTC
15	TRBD2	TRBV6-2/TRBV6-3	-	TRBJ2-7	CASSFLAGANYEQYF	TGTGCCAGCAGTTTCCTAGCGGGAGCCAACTACGAGCAGTACTTC
16	-	TRBV7-7	-	TRBJ2-1	CASSLEGAVSYNEQFF	TGTGCTAGCAGCTTGGAGGGGGCGGTTTCCTACAATGAGCAGTTCTTC
20	-	TRBV27	-	TRBJ1-2	CASSSALWGTMATPSVRFYF	-
13	-	TRBV27	-	TRBJ1-6	CASSPLRHSPLHF	TGTGCCAGCAGCCCCCTCAGGCATTCACCCCTCCACTTT
14	TRBD1	TRBV3-1/TRBV3-2	-	TRBJ1-6	CASSGGGAGSPLHF	TGTGCCAGCAGCGGAGGGGGCGCAGGATCACCCCTCCACTTT
12	-	TRBV30	-	TRBJ1-2	CAWSSGLGGYTF	TGTGCCTGGAGTTCTGGGCTGGGCGGCTACACCTTC
15	-	TRBV11-2	-	TRBJ2-7	CASTSGDRTNYEQYF	TGTGCCAGCACCTCAGGAGACAGGACCAACTACGAGCAGTACTTC
16	-	TRBV12-5	-	TRBJ1-5	CASAIAGGGINQPQHF	TGTGCTAGTGCTATCGCGGGAGGGGGGATCAATCAGCCCCAGCATTTT
14	-	TRBV12-5	-	TRBJ2-7	CASGLVHRDHEQYF	TGTGCTAGTGGTTTGGTACACAGGGACCACGAGCAGTACTTC
14	-	TRBV27	-	TRBJ2-1	CASSSLPGRDEQFF	TGTGCCAGCAGTTCTCTCCCAGGTCGAGATGAGCAGTTCTTC
13	-	TRBV19	-	TRBJ2-5	CASSFAGSETQYF	TGTGCCAGTAGTTTTGCGGGATCGGAGACCCAGTACTTC
18	-	TRBV6-6	-	TRBJ2-3	CASSLQRGGRGTTDTQYF	TGTGCCAGCAGTCTGCAAAGAGGGGGGCGGGGGACCACAGATACGCAGTATTTT
15	-	TRBV6-1	-	TRBJ1-2	CASSEVGGEGSGYTF	TGTGCCAGCAGTGAAGTAGGAGGGGAGGGAAGTGGCTACACCTTC
14	-	TRBV29-1	few	TRBJ2-1	CSVEALRRGGEQFF	TGCAGCGTTGAAGCCCTTCGGAGGGGAGGTGAGCAGTTCTTC
20	-	TRBV7-3	-	TRBJ1-3	CASSPRGWGSGYQKSNTIYF	TGTGCCAGCAGCCCCCGGGGTTGGGGGAGCGGATACCAAAAATCAAACACCATATATTTT
14	TRBD1	TRBV27	-	TRBJ2-1	CASSLGQAYNEQFF	TGTGCCAGCAGTTTAGGACAGGCCTACAATGAGCAGTTCTTC
15	-	TRBV18	once	TRBJ1-6	CASSPAATYNSPLHF	TGTGCCAGCTCACCAGCAGCGACCTATAATTCACCCCTCCACTTT
13	-	TRBV5-6	-	TRBJ2-5	CASSSRNDETQYF	TGTGCCAGCAGCTCGCGTAATGATGAGACCCAGTACTTC
14	TRBD1	TRBV3-1/TRBV3-2	-	TRBJ1-4	CASSIKGANEKLFF	TGTGCCAGCAGCATTAAGGGGGCGAATGAAAAACTGTTTTTT
13	TRBD1	TRBV5-1	-	TRBJ1-4	CASRTGAGEKLFF	TGCGCCAGCAGAACAGGGGCAGGGGAAAAACTGTTTTTT
13	-	TRBV29-1	-	TRBJ1-4	CSVAIGRVEKLFF	TGCAGCGTCGCCATCGGTAGGGTAGAAAAACTGTTTTTT
21	TRBD2	TRBV28	-	TRBJ2-3	CASTSQGHGLAGERGTDTQYF	TGTGCCAGCACTTCACAGGGGCATGGACTAGCGGGAGAACGGGGCACAGATACGCAGTATTTT
13	-	TRBV5-1	-	TRBJ1-4	CASSQGRHEKLFF	TGCGCCAGCAGTCAGGGACGGCATGAAAAACTGTTTTTT
14	TRBD2	TRBV19	-	TRBJ2-1	CASSSQGLAGEQFF	TGTGCCAGTAGTAGCCAGGGACTAGCGGGTGAGCAGTTCTTC
12	-	TRBV6-5	-	TRBJ2-2	CASNRAGGELFF	TGTGCCAGCAATAGGGCCGGCGGGGAGCTGTTTTTT
18	-	TRBV19	-	TRBJ1-5	CATSSERPRGLGNQPQHF	TGTGCCACCTCCAGCGAACGCCCCAGAGGGCTGGGCAATCAGCCCCAGCATTTT
15	TRBD1	TRBV5-4	-	TRBJ1-1	CASSSGQGPNTEAFF	TGTGCCAGCAGCTCGGGACAGGGACCGAACACTGAAGCTTTCTTT
15	-	TRBV5-6	-	TRBJ1-3	CASSLALGPGNTIYF	TGTGCCAGCAGCTTGGCGCTGGGGCCTGGAAACACCATATATTTT
13	-	TRBV12-3/TRBV12-4	-	TRBJ1-2	CASTPLLRYGYTF	TGTGCCAGCACCCCCCTTTTAAGATATGGCTACACCTTC
12	-	TRBV7-2	-	TRBJ1-1	CASSLVLTEAFF	TGTGCCAGCAGCTTAGTGCTCACTGAAGCTTTCTTT
15	TRBD2	TRBV27	-	TRBJ2-1	CASSSPGGATNEQFF	TGTGCCAGCAGTTCCCCCGGGGGGGCCACCAATGAGCAGTTCTTC
13	-	TRBV7-5	once	TRBJ1-1	CARSLYTATEAFF	TGTGCCAGAAGCTTATATACTGCGACTGAAGCTTTCTTT
13	-	TRBV15	-	TRBJ2-7	CATSLGHFYEQYF	TGTGCCACCAGTTTAGGACACTTCTACGAGCAGTACTTC
15	-	TRBV28	-	TRBJ1-6	CASSFVRGFNSPLHF	TGTGCCAGCAGTTTCGTACGGGGCTTCAATTCACCCCTCCACTTT
16	TRBD1	TRBV5-6	-	TRBJ1-2	CASSLPRTGARFGYTF	TGTGCCAGCAGCTTGCCACGGACAGGGGCTCGTTTTGGCTACACCTTC
13	-	TRBV5-1	-	TRBJ1-2	CASSTAGSYGYTF	TGCGCCAGCAGTACCGCGGGGTCCTATGGCTACACCTTC
14	-	TRBV5-6	-	TRBJ1-2	CASSLEGVLRGYTF	TGTGCCAGCAGCTTGGAAGGGGTATTGAGAGGCTACACCTTC
16	-	TRBV12-5	once	TRBJ1-4	CASGLDLLTGSEKLFF	TGTGCTAGTGGTTTGGACTTACTTACCGGCAGTGAAAAACTGTTTTTT
15	-	TRBV6-5	-	TRBJ1-1	CASSYSRTSNTEAFF	TGTGCCAGCAGTTACTCCAGGACCTCGAACACTGAAGCTTTCTTT
13	-	TRBV10-3	-	TRBJ1-5	CAIKDSSNQPQHF	TGTGCCATCAAGGACAGTAGCAATCAGCCCCAGCATTTT
14	TRBD1	TRBV2	-	TRBJ1-1	CASSKTGRNTEAFF	TGTGCCAGCAGCAAGACAGGGAGGAACACTGAAGCTTTCTTT